This T cell receptor beta chain was identified in a study of shared clonotypes between healthy human individuals. About the research overall: Three CD4 naive, three CD4 memory, two CD8 naive and one CD8 memory plate were used per donor.

Each PCR replicate from the sorted subsets contained around 0.2 ug DNA, which is 25,000 to 30,000 T cell genomes. The assay was immunoSEQ multiplex PCR, and TCRdb's table has in-frame clones only and misses some. The sample has some 2.1 million clones; around 95% are singletons. Study results and limitations: Approximately 5% of naive CD4 clonotypes were shared across a few donors. Only blood samples were collected, and tissue repertoires likely differ.

The CDR3 has 15 residues. Germline assignment: CDR1 MNHEY and CDR2 SMNVEV (reference sequence). V dropped 4 bases and J dropped 0 bases, with 12 bases sitting between them. On this clone itself: Its antigen is currently unknown.

Positive CCR7 selection of CD45RO-negative cells yielded the naive CD8 cells, and terminally differentiated effector memory CD45RA+ cells were excluded. The sequencing input was naive CD8+ T cells from PBMCs. The sequence derives from a young man in good health. Some clones in this sample may be carry-over from other donors' samples. The chain has TRBV27 and TRBJ1-2; D not certain. CDR3 nucleotides: TGTGCCAGCAGTTCGCAAAACCGGGCTAACTATGGCTACACCTTC. Amino acids: CASSSQNRANYGYTF.